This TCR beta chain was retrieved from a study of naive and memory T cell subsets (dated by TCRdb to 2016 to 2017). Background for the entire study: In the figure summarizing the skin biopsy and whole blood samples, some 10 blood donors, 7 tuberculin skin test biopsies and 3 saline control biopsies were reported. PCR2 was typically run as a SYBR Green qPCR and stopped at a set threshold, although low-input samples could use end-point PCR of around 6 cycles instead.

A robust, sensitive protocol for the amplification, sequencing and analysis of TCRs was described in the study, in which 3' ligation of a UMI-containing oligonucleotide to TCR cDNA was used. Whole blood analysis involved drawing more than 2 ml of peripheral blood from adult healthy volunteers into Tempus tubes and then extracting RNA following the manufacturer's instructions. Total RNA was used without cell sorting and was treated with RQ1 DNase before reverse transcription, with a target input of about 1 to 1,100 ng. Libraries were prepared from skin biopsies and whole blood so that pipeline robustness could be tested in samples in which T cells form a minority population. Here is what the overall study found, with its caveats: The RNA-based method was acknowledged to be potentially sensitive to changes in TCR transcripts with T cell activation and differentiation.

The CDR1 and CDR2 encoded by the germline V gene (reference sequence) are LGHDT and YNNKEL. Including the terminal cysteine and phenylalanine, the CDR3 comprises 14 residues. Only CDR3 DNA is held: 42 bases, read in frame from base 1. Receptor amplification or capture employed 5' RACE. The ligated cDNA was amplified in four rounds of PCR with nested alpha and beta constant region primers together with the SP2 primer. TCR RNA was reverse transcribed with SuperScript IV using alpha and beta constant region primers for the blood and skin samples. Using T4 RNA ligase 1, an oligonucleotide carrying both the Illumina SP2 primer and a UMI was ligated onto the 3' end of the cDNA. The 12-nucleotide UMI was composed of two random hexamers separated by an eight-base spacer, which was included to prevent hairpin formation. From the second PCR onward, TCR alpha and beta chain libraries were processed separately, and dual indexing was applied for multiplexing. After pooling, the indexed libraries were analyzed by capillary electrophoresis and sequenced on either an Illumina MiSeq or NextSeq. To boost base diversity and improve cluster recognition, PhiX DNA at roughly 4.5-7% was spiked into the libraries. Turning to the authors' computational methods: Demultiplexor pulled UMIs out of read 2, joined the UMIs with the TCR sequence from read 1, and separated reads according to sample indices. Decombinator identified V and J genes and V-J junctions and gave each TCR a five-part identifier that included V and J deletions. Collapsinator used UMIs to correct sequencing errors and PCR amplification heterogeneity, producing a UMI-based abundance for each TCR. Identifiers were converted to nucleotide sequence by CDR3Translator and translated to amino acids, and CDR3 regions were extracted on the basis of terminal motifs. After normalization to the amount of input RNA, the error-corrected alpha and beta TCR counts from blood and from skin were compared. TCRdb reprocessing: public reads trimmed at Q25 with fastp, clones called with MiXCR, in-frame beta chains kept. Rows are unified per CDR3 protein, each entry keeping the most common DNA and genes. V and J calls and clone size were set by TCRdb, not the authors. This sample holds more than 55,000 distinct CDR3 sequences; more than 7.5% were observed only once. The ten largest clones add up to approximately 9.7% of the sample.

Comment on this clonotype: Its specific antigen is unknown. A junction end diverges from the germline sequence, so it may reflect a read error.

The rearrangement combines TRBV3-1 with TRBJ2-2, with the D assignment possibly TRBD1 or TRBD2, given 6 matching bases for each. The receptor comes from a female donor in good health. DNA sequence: TGTGCCAGCAGCCGTAGGGGGGTGACCGGGGAGCTATTTTTT. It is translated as CASSRRGVTGELFF.